The sequence of this T cell receptor (beta chain) was determined in a study of cytomegalovirus exposure and HLA in healthy donors. Across the whole study: Genotyping showed 70% to 90% of 398 donors falling in the Caucasian-associated ancestry cluster.

13 Jbeta primers and 60 Vbeta primers were used for the PCR. Profiling relied on immunoSEQ multiplex PCR, and the TCRdb table lists in-frame clones only, not all of them. This repertoire shows approximately 170,000 clones, under 80% found once; its top ten account for 3% to 3.5%. The CDR3 has 14 amino acids. V gave up 6 bases and J gave up 4 bases, with 12 bases separating them. Per the germline V gene, CDR1 is MDHEN and CDR2 is SYDVKM. Study conclusions and caveats: Association with HLA alleles at 0.05 false discovery rate was found for some 18,000 TCR beta sequences in a later analysis.

Healthy bone marrow donors formed the donor group. This clone showed up just once. Its antigen is unknown. The rearrangement uses TRBV28 and TRBJ1-4, with D unclear. Sequencing input: PBMCs. This clonotype originated in a female donor in good health and CMV-seronegative. The CDR3 bases are TGTGCCAGCAGCCAGAGGGCAGTTAATGAAAAACTGTTTTTT. This gives the protein CASSQRAVNEKLFF.